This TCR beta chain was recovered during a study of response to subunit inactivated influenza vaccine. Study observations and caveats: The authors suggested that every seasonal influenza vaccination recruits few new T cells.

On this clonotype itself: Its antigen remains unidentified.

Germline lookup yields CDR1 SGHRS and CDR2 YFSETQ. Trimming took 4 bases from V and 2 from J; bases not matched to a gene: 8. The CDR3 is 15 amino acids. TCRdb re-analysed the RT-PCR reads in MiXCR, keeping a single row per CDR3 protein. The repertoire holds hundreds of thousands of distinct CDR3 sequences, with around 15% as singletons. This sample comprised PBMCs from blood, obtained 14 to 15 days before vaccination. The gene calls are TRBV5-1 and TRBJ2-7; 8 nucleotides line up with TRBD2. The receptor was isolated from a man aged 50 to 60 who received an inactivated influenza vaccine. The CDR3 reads CASSPETSATYEQYF. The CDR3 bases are TGCGCCAGCAGCCCCGAGACTAGCGCTACCTACGAGCAGTACTTC.